This entry lists 2 T cell receptor beta chains sequenced from one sample in a study of T-cell memory formation after mild COVID-19. TCRdb analysed the 5' RACE reads with MiXCR anew, one entry per CDR3 protein. Of some 600,000 distinct CDR3 sequences listed, roughly 17% are singletons. Sequenced: PBMCs or a T cell subset sorted from them (not recorded which). All receptors come from an adult woman who had mild COVID-19 (a few samples of this study predate the infection). Cell type and time point are not known.

V usage is TRBV9 and J usage is TRBJ2-2, with D tentatively TRBD1 (5 bases). This CDR3 region has 13 residues. The V and J ends lost 4 bases and 6 bases respectively, with 10 bases between them. Germline CDR1 and CDR2: SGDLS and YYNGEE. The CDR3 loop is CASSSLGPGELFF. The CDR3 DNA reads as TGTGCCAGCAGCTCTCTGGGGCCCGGGGAGCTGTTTTTT.

The J gene is TRBJ2-1, the V gene TRBV6-2 or TRBV6-3; 11 bases align to TRBD2. With 5 bases clipped from V and 3 bases from J, the junction kept 6 bases outside the gene matches. The length of the CDR3 is 16 residues. The germline V gene has CDR1 MNHEY and CDR2 SVGEGT. This chain's CDR3 is CASSVGTSGLYNEQFF. The CDR3 DNA reads TGTGCCAGCAGTGTAGGGACTAGCGGACTCTACAATGAGCAGTTCTTC.